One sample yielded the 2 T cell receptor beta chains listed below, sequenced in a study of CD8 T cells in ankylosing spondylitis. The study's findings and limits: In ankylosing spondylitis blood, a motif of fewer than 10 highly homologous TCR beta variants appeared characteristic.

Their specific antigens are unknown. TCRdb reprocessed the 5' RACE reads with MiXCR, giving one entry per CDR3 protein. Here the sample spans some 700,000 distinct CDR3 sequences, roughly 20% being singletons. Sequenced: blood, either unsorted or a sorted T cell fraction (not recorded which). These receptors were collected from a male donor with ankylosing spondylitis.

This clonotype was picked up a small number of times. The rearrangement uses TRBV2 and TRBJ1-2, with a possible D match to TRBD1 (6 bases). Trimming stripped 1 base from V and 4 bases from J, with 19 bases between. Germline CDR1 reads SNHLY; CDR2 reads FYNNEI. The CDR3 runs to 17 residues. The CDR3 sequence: CASSEEGGMSDVYGYTF. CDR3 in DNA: TGTGCCAGCAGTGAAGAGGGGGGGATGTCGGACGTCTATGGCTACACCTTC.

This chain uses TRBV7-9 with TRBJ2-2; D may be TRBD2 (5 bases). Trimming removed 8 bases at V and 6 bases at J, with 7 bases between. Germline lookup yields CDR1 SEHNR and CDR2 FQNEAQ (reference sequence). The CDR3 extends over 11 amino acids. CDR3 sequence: CASPGAGELFF. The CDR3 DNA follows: TGTGCCAGCCCCGGGGCCGGGGAGCTGTTTTTT.